Listed here is a single T cell receptor (beta chain). Its antigen remains undetermined. No quality values exist for individual bases; no much larger clone is one base distant. The same CDR3 arises from other DNA sequences in this sample as well. Using the deep immunoSEQ assay, TCR CDR3 regions were amplified from genomic DNA by multiplex PCR. Genomic DNA extracted from each cell subset was distributed evenly over all wells of several immunoSEQ 96-well plates, and each plate served as one replicate. Each replicate PCR for sorted subsets received 150 to 250 ng genomic DNA, equal to about 30,000 T cell genomes. Purified libraries were measured with a Qubit 3.0 fluorometer, size-checked on a Bioanalyzer 2100, and measured again with the KAPA Library Quantification kit. Every immunoSEQ 96-well plate was sequenced on a separate single-read 150-cycle Illumina NextSeq 550 flow cell. The original methods were these. Because the immunoSEQ output included only junctional sequences and no quality scores, the filtering could not be the same as the filtering used for full-length reads. Sequences were annotated with PyIR, a Python wrapper for IgBLAST v1.9, using IMGT germline references to assign V/J genes and CDR3. Reads were filtered out if the reads had weak V/J assignments (E-value above 1e-6), no CDR3, stop codons, out-of-frame junctions, or ambiguous translated residues. V3J clonotypes were defined as sequences sharing the same inferred V gene, J gene, and CDR3 amino acid sequence. To compute the percentage overlap between repertoires, the number of shared unique clonotypes was divided by the size of the smaller repertoire. Richness of each repertoire was evaluated using RTK rarefaction, the Chao1 estimator, and Recon v2.1 estimates of unobserved clonotypes. OLGA was used to compute generation probabilities for all TCRbeta clonotypes that the gDNA method yielded from several donors. This is the immuneACCESS table as TCRdb keeps it, with only in-frame sequences that have V and J called. A part of the clones is gone; compared with another copy, unresolved V genes explain less than half, and the rest is unexplained. D and trimming come from the DNA, and the V and J calls and clone size come from that table. This sample comprises approximately 1.5 million clones, approximately 98% of them detected only once. The ten most abundant clones make up about 0.45% of the sample.

The donors were healthy, HIV-negative adults with no recently reported acute infections or vaccinations. All donors were Caucasian adults living in Nashville, Tennessee, USA. CD4+ T cells were enriched through magnetic negative selection, after which naive cells were positively selected on CD45RA and the remaining negative fraction served as the memory subset. After blood collection by leukapheresis, PBMCs were isolated using Ficoll-Histopaque density gradient centrifugation and then cryopreserved in the vapor phase of liquid nitrogen. Analytical flow cytometry was used to check the purity and quantity of every magnetically sorted T cell population. Genomic DNA was isolated from each sorted fraction and quantified by UV absorbance on a Nanodrop 2000c. The data were taken from a study of shared clonotypes between healthy human individuals (dated by TCRdb to about 2020). Study-wide context: Three men and a couple of women, aged 18 to 49 years, made up the cohort. For each donor, three plates each were used for CD4 naive and CD4 memory, two plates were used for CD8 naive, and one plate was used for CD8 memory. To estimate repertoire size and how much clonotype sharing occurs between individuals, the study deeply sequenced the blood TCR repertoires of a handful of healthy adults. Different laboratories and diverse techniques were used to prepare libraries and sequence TCR repertoires, to increase sequencing depth and limit assay-specific biases. Per donor, leukapheresis produced somewhere between about 0.94 and 9.5 billion PBMCs.

The paper as a whole reports these results and caveats: Compared with non-shared clonotypes, the clonotypes found in all four sorted-subset donors had higher generation probabilities. Sharing across a handful of donors was observed for around 4.8% of naive CD4, 3.5% of naive CD8, around 2.5% of memory CD4, and about 0.39% of memory CD8 clonotypes. Only blood was sampled, and tissue TCR repertoires likely differ from those in blood. Because the study included a small number of donors, the genetic and exposure-history diversity represented was limited. Pairwise subsampling indicated that sequencing depth was expected to affect the degree of clonotype sharing among donors. Rarefaction of sorted-subset datasets indicated incomplete sequencing despite the large sequencing depth. Estimated clonotype richness was generally larger for naive than for memory subsets.

The CDR3 measures 14 amino acids from cysteine to phenylalanine. The only DNA kept is the CDR3, 42 bases in frame from the first base. CDR1 and CDR2 are read off the germline V gene as SGHRS and YFSETQ. V trim: 0 bases; J trim: 7 bases; unmatched bases: 6. This sequence was found in a man aged 25-45 years in good health. Specimen: naive CD4+ T cells sorted from blood. The label giving this sample's cell subset or site can be read as: CD45RA+ positively selected. Rearrangement joined TRBV5-1 to TRBJ2-7, and 8 junction bases match TRBD1. The sequence in DNA is TGCGCCAGCAGCTTGGTCCAGGGGGCTAATGAGCAGTACTTC. Protein translation: CASSLVQGANEQYF.